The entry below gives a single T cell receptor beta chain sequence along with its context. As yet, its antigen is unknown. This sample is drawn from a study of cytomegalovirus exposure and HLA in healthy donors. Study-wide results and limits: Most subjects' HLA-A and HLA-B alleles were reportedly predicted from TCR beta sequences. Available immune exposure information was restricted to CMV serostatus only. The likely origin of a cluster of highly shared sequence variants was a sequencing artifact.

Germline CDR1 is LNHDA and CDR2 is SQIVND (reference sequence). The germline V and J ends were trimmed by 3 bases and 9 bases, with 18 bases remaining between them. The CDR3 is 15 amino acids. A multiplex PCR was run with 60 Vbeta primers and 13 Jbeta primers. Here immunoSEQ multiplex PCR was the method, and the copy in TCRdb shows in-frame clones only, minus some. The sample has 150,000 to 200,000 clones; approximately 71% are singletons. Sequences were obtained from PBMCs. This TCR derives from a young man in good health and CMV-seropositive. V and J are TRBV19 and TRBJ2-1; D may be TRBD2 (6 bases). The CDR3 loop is CASSIGGALFGEQFF. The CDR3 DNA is TGTGCCAGTAGTATTGGCGGGGCCCTATTTGGTGAGCAGTTCTTC.